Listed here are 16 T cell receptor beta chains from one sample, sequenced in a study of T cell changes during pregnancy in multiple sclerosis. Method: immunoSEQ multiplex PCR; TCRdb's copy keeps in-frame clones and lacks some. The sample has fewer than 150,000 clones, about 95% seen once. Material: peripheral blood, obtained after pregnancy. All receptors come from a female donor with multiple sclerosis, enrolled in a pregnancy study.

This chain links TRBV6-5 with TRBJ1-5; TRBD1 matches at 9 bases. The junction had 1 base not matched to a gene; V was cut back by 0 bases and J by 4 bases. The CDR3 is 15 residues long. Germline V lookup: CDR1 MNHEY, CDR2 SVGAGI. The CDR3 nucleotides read TGTGCCAGCAGTTACTCGGGGACAGGGAATCAGCCCCAGCATTTT. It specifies CASSYSGTGNQPQHF.

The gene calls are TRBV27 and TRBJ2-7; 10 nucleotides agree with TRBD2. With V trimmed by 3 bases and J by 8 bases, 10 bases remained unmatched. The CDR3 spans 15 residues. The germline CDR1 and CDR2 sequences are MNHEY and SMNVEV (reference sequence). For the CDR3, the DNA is TGTGCCAGCAGTTTCGAATTAGCGGGAGGTCTCAAGCAGTACTTC. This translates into CASSFELAGGLKQYF.

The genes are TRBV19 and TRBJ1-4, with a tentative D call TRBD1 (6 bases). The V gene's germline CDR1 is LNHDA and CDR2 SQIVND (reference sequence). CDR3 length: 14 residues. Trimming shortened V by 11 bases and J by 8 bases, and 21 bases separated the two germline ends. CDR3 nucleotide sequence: TGTGCCGGAACATTGGACAGACCCTCGGAAAAACTGTTTTTT. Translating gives CAGTLDRPSEKLFF. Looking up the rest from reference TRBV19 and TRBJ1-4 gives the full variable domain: DGGITQSPKYLFRKEGQNVTLSCEQNLNHDAMYWYRQDPGQGLRLIYYSQIVNDFQKGDIAEGYSVSREKKESFPLTVTSAQKNPTAFYLCAGTLDRPSEKLFFGSGTQLSVL.

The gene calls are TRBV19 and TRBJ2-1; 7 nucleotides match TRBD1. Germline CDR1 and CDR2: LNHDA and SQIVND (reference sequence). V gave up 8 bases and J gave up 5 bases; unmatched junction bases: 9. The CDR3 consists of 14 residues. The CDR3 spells CASSTLGTDNEQFF. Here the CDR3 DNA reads TGTGCCAGTTCAACCTTAGGGACAGACAATGAGCAGTTCTTC.

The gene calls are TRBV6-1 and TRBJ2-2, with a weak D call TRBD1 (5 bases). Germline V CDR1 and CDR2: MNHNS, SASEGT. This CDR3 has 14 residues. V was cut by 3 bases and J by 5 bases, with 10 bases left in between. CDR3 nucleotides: TGTGCCAGCAGTGATGTGGGGCCGACCGGGGAGCTGTTTTTT. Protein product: CASSDVGPTGELFF.

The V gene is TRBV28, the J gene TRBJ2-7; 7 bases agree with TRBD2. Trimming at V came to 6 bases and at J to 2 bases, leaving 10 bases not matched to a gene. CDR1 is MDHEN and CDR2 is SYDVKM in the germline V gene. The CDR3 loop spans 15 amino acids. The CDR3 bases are TGTGCCAGCAGCGCCGTTGCGGGAGCGCCCTACGAGCAGTACTTC. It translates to CASSAVAGAPYEQYF.

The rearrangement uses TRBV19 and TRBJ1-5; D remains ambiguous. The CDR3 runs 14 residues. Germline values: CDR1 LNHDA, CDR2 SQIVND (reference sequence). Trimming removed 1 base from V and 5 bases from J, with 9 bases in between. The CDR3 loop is CASSIVGGYQPQHF. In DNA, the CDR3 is TGTGCCAGTAGTATAGTGGGAGGGTATCAGCCCCAGCATTTT.

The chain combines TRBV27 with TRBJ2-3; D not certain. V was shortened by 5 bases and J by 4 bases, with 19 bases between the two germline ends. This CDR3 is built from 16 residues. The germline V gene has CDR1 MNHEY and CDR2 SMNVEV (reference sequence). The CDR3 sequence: CASSPSRGGASDTQYF. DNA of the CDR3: TGTGCCAGCAGTCCCAGTCGCGGCGGAGCGTCAGATACGCAGTATTTT.

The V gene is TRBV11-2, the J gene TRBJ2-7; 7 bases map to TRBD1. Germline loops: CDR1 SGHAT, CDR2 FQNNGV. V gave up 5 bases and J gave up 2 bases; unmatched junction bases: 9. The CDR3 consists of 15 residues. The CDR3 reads CASSPRGTEPYEQYF. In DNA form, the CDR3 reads TGTGCCAGCAGCCCCAGGGGGACAGAACCCTACGAGCAGTACTTC.

The CDR3 loop is CASSLTGATNEKLFF. The CDR3, as DNA: TGTGCCAGCAGCCTGACGGGTGCAACTAATGAAAAACTGTTTTTT. The chain combines TRBV5-6 with TRBJ1-4; no clear D gene. CDR1 and CDR2 from the germline V gene are SGHDT and YYEEEE. V lost 4 bases to trimming and J lost 0 bases, with 10 bases between them. This CDR3 contains 15 residues.

CDR3 sequence reads: CSVAQGLNTEAFF. The CDR3 DNA sequence: TGCAGCGTAGCCCAGGGGTTGAACACTGAAGCTTTCTTT. The rearrangement joins TRBV29-1 to TRBJ1-1; maybe TRBD1 (6 bases). The CDR3 contains 13 residues. The V gene lost 6 bases and the J gene lost 0 bases, with 11 bases spanning the gap. Germline V lookup: CDR1 SQVTM, CDR2 ANQGSEA.

The CDR3 nucleotides are TGTGCCAGCAAAACTAGGGCCTCCTACAATGAGCAGTTCTTC. This encodes CASKTRASYNEQFF. J is TRBJ2-1 and V is TRBV28; weak D call: TRBD2 (5 bases). V lost 7 bases and J 0 bases, leaving 10 bases between the germline ends. The CDR3 totals 14 residues. Germline CDR1 MDHEN, CDR2 SYDVKM.

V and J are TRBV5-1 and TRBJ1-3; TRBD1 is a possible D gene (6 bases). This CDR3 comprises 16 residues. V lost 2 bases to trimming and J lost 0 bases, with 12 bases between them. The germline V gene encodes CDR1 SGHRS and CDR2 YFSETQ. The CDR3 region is CASSLRAGDSGNTIYF. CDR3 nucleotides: TGCGCCAGCAGCTTACGAGCAGGGGACTCTGGAAACACCATATATTTT.

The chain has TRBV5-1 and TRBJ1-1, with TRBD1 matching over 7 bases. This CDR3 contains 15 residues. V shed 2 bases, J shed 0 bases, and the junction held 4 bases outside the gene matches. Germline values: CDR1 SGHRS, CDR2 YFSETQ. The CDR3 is CASSLPGQMNTEAFF. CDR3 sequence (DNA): TGCGCCAGCAGCTTACCGGGACAGATGAACACTGAAGCTTTCTTT.

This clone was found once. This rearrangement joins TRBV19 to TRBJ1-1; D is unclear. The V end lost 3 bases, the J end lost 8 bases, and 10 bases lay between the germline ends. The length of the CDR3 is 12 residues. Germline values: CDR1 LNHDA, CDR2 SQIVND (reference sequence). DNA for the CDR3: TGTGCCAGTAGTATTGGTCAGGCCGAAGCTTTCTTT. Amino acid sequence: CASSIGQAEAFF.

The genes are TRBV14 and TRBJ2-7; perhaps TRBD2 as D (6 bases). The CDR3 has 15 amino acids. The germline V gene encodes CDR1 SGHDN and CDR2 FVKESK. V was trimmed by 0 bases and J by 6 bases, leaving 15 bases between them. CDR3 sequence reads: CASSQDLGTLSEQYF. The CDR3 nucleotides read TGTGCCAGCAGCCAAGATTTGGGGACTTTATCCGAGCAGTACTTC.